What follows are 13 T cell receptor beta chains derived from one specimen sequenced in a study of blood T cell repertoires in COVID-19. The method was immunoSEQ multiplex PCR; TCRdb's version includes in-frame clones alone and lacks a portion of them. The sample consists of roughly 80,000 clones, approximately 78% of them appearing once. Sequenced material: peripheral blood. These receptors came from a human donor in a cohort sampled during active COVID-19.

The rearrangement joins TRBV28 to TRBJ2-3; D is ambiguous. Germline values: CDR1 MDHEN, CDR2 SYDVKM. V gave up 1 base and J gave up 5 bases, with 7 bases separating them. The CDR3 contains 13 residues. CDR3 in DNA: TGTGCCAGCAGTTTATTAGCTGTAGATACGCAGTATTTT. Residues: CASSLLAVDTQYF.

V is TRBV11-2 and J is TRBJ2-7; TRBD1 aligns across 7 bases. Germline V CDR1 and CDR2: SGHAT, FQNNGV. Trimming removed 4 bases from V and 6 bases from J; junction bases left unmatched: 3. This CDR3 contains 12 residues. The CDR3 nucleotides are TGTGCCAGCAGCTCCAACAGGGGCGAGCAGTACTTC. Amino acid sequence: CASSSNRGEQYF.

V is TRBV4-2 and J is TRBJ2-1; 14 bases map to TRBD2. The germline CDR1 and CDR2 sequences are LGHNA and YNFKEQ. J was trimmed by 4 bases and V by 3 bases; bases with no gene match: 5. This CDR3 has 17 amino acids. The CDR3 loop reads CASSQPGTSGGYNEQFF. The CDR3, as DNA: TGTGCCAGCAGCCAGCCCGGGACTAGCGGGGGTTACAATGAGCAGTTCTTC.

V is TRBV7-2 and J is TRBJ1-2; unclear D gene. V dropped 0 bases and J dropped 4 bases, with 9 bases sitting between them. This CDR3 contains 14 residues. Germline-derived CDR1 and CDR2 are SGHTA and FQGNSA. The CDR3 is CASSLAQDTYGYTF. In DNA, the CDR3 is TGTGCCAGCAGCTTAGCGCAAGACACCTATGGCTACACCTTC.

This CDR3 is CASSYYRENTEAFF. The CDR3 DNA follows: TGCGCCAGCAGCTACTACAGGGAGAACACTGAAGCTTTCTTT. The rearrangement uses TRBV5-1 and TRBJ1-1; D is perhaps TRBD1 (6 bases). Germline lookup yields CDR1 SGHRS and CDR2 YFSETQ. This CDR3 is built from 14 residues. Between the trimmed V and J ends, which lost 3 bases and 1 base, there was a span of 10 bases.

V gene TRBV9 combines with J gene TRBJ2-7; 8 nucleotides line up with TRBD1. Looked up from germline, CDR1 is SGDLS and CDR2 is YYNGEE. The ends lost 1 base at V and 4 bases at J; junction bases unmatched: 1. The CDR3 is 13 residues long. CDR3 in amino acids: CASSVTGGYEQYF. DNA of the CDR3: TGTGCCAGCAGCGTAACAGGGGGGTACGAGCAGTACTTC. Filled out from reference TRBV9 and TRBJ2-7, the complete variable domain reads DSGVTQTPKHLITATGQRVTLRCSPRSGDLSVYWYQQSLDQGLQFLIQYYNGEERAKGNILERFSAQQFPDLHSELNLSSLELGDSALYFCASSVTGGYEQYFGPGTRLTVT.

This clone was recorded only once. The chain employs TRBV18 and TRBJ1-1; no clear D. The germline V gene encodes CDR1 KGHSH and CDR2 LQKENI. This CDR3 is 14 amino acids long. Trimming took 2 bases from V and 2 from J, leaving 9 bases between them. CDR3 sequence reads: CASSPSQRNTEAFF. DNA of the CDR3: TGTGCCAGCTCACCATCCCAGCGAAACACTGAAGCTTTCTTT.

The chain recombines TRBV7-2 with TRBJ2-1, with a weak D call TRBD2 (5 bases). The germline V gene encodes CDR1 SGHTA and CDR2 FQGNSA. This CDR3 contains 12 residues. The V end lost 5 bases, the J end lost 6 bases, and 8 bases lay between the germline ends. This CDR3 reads CASSGGLNEQFF. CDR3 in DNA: TGTGCCAGCAGCGGAGGCCTCAATGAGCAGTTCTTC.

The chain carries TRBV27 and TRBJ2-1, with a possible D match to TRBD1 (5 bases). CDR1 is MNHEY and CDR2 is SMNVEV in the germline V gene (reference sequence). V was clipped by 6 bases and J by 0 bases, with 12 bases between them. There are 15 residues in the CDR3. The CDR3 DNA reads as TGTGCCAGCAGGTTGACAGAGAGCTCCTACAATGAGCAGTTCTTC. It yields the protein CASRLTESSYNEQFF.

This CDR3 is CASSSRLAGAYEQYF. The CDR3 bases are TGCGCCAGCAGCTCCCGACTAGCGGGGGCCTACGAGCAGTACTTC. The genes are TRBV5-1 and TRBJ2-7; 12 positions match TRBD2. Per the germline V gene, CDR1 is SGHRS and CDR2 is YFSETQ. The CDR3 is 15 amino acids. V lost 3 bases and J lost 2; bases outside the gene matches: 3.

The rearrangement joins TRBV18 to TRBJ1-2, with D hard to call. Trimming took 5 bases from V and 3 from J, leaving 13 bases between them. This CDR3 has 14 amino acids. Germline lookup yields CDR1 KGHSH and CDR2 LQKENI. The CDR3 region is CASSTNRVDYGYTF. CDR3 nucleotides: TGTGCCAGCTCAACCAATCGGGTTGACTATGGCTACACCTTC. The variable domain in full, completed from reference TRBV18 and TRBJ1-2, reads NAGVMQNPRHLVRRRGQEARLRCSPMKGHSHVYWYRQLPEEGLKFMVYLQKENIIDESGMPKERFSAEFPKEGPSILRIQQVVRGDSAAYFCASSTNRVDYGYTFGSGTRLTVV.

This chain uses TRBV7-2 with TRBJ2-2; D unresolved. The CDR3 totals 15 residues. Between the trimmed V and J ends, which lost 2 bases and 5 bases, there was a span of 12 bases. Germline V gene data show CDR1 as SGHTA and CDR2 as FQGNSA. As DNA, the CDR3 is TGTGCCAGCAGCTTATTGGCTAGTGCTACCGGGGAGCTGTTTTTT. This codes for CASSLLASATGELFF.

The CDR3 bases are TGTGCCAGCAGTTACACAGGGGGCCTCGAGCAGTACTTC. Residues: CASSYTGGLEQYF. This sequence joins TRBV6-6 and TRBJ2-7; TRBD1 matches at 9 bases. Looked up from germline, CDR1 is MNHNY and CDR2 is SVGAGI (reference sequence). V dropped 2 bases and J dropped 6; count of bases not matched to a gene: 2. This CDR3 contains 13 residues.